The 20 T cell receptor beta chains below were found in one sample sequenced in a study of multiple sclerosis patients with progressive multifocal leukoencephalopathy. Generated by immunoSEQ multiplex PCR, the TCRdb table keeps only in-frame clones and is missing some. This table has some 30,000 clones, around 85% appearing once. The time point: time of PML onset. Specimen: PBMCs, collected from a patient treated with natalizumab. All receptors derive from a woman aged 25 to 39 with progressive multifocal leukoencephalopathy.

This sequence joins TRBV2 and TRBJ2-5; 7 nucleotides align to TRBD1. Germline V gene lookup returns CDR1 SNHLY and CDR2 FYNNEI. V shed 8 bases, J shed 2 bases, and the junction held 14 bases outside the gene matches. The CDR3 length is 16 residues. CDR3: CASQRQGQPVQETQYF. The DNA for the CDR3 is TGTGCCAGCCAAAGACAGGGCCAGCCTGTACAAGAGACCCAGTACTTC.

This clone was detected only once. The CDR3 bases are TGTGCCAGCAGCCCATGGGACAGGCCGACCTATGGCTACACCTTC. Protein: CASSPWDRPTYGYTF. The V and J genes are TRBV7-9 and TRBJ1-2, with TRBD1 matching over 8 bases. This CDR3 contains 15 residues. Germline V gene lookup returns CDR1 SEHNR and CDR2 FQNEAQ (reference sequence). Trimming at V came to 5 bases and at J to 4 bases, leaving 9 bases not matched to a gene.

The chain couples TRBV19 to TRBJ2-2, with TRBD2 identical over 15 bases. CDR1 is LNHDA, CDR2 SQIVND, per germline (reference sequence). The CDR3 runs 16 residues. The ends lost 11 bases at V and 2 bases at J; junction bases unmatched: 6. CDR3 in amino acids: CAGWTSGRVNTGELFF. The CDR3 DNA is TGTGCCGGATGGACTAGCGGGAGGGTTAACACCGGGGAGCTGTTTTTT.

The chain has TRBV13 and TRBJ2-3, with D hard to call. The CDR3 sequence is 12 residues long. Trimming left V 0 bases short and J 6 bases short, with 4 bases between. Germline V gene sequence: CDR1 PRHDT, CDR2 FYEKMQ (reference sequence). DNA of the CDR3: TGTGCCAGCAGCTTAGGTTGGGATACGCAGTATTTT. Residues: CASSLGWDTQYF.

This rearrangement joins TRBV18 to TRBJ2-7; no definite D call. Germline V gene sequence: CDR1 KGHSH, CDR2 LQKENI. The CDR3 has 13 amino acids. Trimming took 3 bases from V and 0 from J, leaving 6 bases between them. The CDR3 reads CASSPPVSYEQYF. CDR3 in DNA: TGTGCCAGCTCACCGCCCGTCTCCTACGAGCAGTACTTC.

This clone was counted a few times. The DNA of the CDR3 is TGTGCCAGCCGACACGGCTATGGCTACACCTTC. It encodes CASRHGYGYTF. The chain links TRBV7-9 to TRBJ1-2; D remains ambiguous. Trimming took 8 bases from V and 4 from J, leaving 8 bases between them. The CDR3 runs 11 residues. Germline assignment: CDR1 SEHNR and CDR2 FQNEAQ (reference sequence).

V usage is TRBV7-2 and J usage is TRBJ2-3; D is unresolved. This CDR3 is built from 14 residues. V was shortened by 1 base and J by 3 bases, with 8 bases between the two germline ends. The germline gives CDR1 SGHTA, CDR2 FQGNSA. Written as DNA, the CDR3 is TGTGCCAGCAGCTTAGTAGGCCGGACAGATACGCAGTATTTT. Protein: CASSLVGRTDTQYF.

This chain connects TRBV19 to TRBJ2-5; 11 bases map to TRBD1. There are 16 residues in the CDR3. Germline CDR1 is LNHDA and CDR2 is SQIVND (reference sequence). V shed 4 bases and J 5 bases; nucleotides not matched to a gene: 9. The CDR3 sequence is CASSTTRTGGAETQYF. CDR3 nucleotide sequence: TGTGCCAGTAGTACTACGAGGACAGGGGGCGCGGAGACCCAGTACTTC.

This sequence joins TRBV7-3 and TRBJ1-2, with 9 bases that match TRBD1. The germline CDR1 and CDR2 sequences are SGHTA and FQGTGA. The CDR3 extends over 13 amino acids. The J segment lost 7 bases and the V segment lost 5 bases, leaving 5 bases of the junction unmatched. The CDR3 loop is CASSQGTGSGYTF. The CDR3 bases are TGTGCCAGCAGCCAAGGGACAGGGTCTGGCTACACCTTC. The full variable domain, in which reference TRBV7-3 and TRBJ1-2 provide the parts outside the CDR3, is GAGVSQTPSNKVTEKGKYVELRCDPISGHTALYWYRQSLGQGPEFLIYFQGTGAADDSGLPNDRFFAVRPEGSVSTLKIQRTERGDSAVYLCASSQGTGSGYTFGSGTRLTVV.

This chain uses TRBV7-9 with TRBJ2-1; no firm D call. Between the trimmed V and J ends, which lost 3 bases and 9 bases, there was a span of 9 bases. The CDR3 covers 12 residues. Germline V gives CDR1 SEHNR, CDR2 FQNEAQ (reference sequence). The CDR3: CASSFERSEQFF. In nucleotides, the CDR3 is TGTGCCAGCAGCTTCGAGCGAAGTGAGCAGTTCTTC.

This rearrangement joins TRBV10-3 to TRBJ1-3, with D unclear. The CDR3 has 13 residues. Germline CDR1 is ENHRY and CDR2 is SYGVKD. V was shortened by 4 bases and J by 4 bases, with 8 bases between the two germline ends. The CDR3 DNA reads as TGTGCCATCAGTGTGGGGTCCGGAAACACCATATATTTT. This sequence encodes CAISVGSGNTIYF.

V usage is TRBV7-9 and J usage is TRBJ1-5, with unresolved D. This CDR3 is 12 amino acids long. From germline, CDR1 is SEHNR and CDR2 FQNEAQ (reference sequence). Deletions cut 4 bases from V and 8 bases from J, with 9 bases between. CDR3 DNA: TGTGCCAGCAGCTACGGCGCGGAGCCCCAGCATTTT. It specifies CASSYGAEPQHF.

The chain joins TRBV7-8 to TRBJ1-4; D remains unclear. Trimming cost V 3 bases and J 7 bases, with 12 bases left between them. Looked up from germline, CDR1 is SGHVS and CDR2 is FQNEAQ. The CDR3 is 14 residues long. CDR3 in DNA: TGTGCCAGCAGCTTGTTTGGCAGCGCTGAAAAACTGTTTTTT. As protein: CASSLFGSAEKLFF.

V is TRBV7-9 and J is TRBJ1-2; no reliable D call. Germline V gene sequence: CDR1 SEHNR, CDR2 FQNEAQ (reference sequence). The CDR3 spans 13 residues. V lost 1 base, J lost 6 bases, and 9 bases lay in between. CDR3: CASSLEVRDGYTF. The CDR3 nucleotides read TGTGCCAGCAGCTTAGAGGTGAGGGATGGCTACACCTTC.

The chain uses TRBV18 and TRBJ2-5, with TRBD1 as a possible D gene (5 bases). Trimming took off 3 bases at V and 2 bases at J, with 7 bases between the two ends. The CDR3 spans 13 residues. The germline CDR1 and CDR2 sequences are KGHSH and LQKENI. CDR3 in amino acids: CASSPWTQETQYF. The DNA for the CDR3 is TGTGCCAGCTCACCCTGGACACAAGAGACCCAGTACTTC. The full variable domain, rest sourced from reference TRBV18 and TRBJ2-5, is NAGVMQNPRHLVRRRGQEARLRCSPMKGHSHVYWYRQLPEEGLKFMVYLQKENIIDESGMPKERFSAEFPKEGPSILRIQQVVRGDSAAYFCASSPWTQETQYFGPGTRLLVL.

The chain combines TRBV9 with TRBJ2-7; D is possibly TRBD1 or TRBD2 (6 bases each). Germline CDR1 is SGDLS and CDR2 is YYNGEE. This CDR3 contains 16 residues. V was trimmed by 0 bases and J by 5 bases, leaving 18 bases between them. This CDR3 is CASSVAEGGPGDEQYF. The CDR3 nucleotides are TGTGCCAGCAGCGTAGCTGAGGGGGGCCCGGGAGACGAGCAGTACTTC.

V usage is TRBV10-3 and J usage is TRBJ2-7; TRBD2 matches at 14 bases. The V segment lost 2 bases and the J segment 4 bases; nucleotides outside the gene matches: 10. Germline V gene sequence: CDR1 ENHRY, CDR2 SYGVKD. The CDR3 is made up of 18 amino acids. CDR3 loop: CAISEGRVRTSGRYEQYF. The CDR3 region has the DNA TGTGCCATCAGTGAGGGAAGGGTCCGGACTAGCGGGAGGTACGAGCAGTACTTC.

This chain joins TRBV4-3 and TRBJ1-4; D unresolved. V was trimmed by 4 bases and J by 2 bases, leaving 14 bases between them. CDR1 is LGHNA, CDR2 YSLEER, per germline. CDR3 length: 16 residues. This CDR3 is CASSPKYPSTNEKLFF. DNA for the CDR3: TGCGCCAGCAGCCCCAAATACCCCTCGACTAATGAAAAACTGTTTTTT.

The chain has TRBV9 and TRBJ1-6, with D tentatively TRBD1 (5 bases). The CDR3 consists of 16 residues. The germline CDR1 and CDR2 sequences are SGDLS and YYNGEE. The V end lost 4 bases, the J end lost 0 bases, and 11 bases lay between the germline ends. The CDR3 nucleotides read TGTGCCAGCAGCCCGGGGGTCCCCTCCTATAATTCACCCCTCCACTTT. As protein: CASSPGVPSYNSPLHF.

The chain links TRBV19 to TRBJ2-7; 8 bases map to TRBD2. V lost 3 bases to trimming and J lost 1 base; unmatched junction nucleotides: 5. CDR1 is LNHDA and CDR2 is SQIVND in the germline V gene (reference sequence). This CDR3 region has 15 residues. The CDR3 region is CASSITSGGSYEQYF. The CDR3 DNA reads TGTGCCAGTAGTATCACCAGCGGGGGATCCTACGAGCAGTACTTC.